This T cell receptor beta chain was observed in a study of T-cell memory formation after mild COVID-19. Germline V gives CDR1 MNHEY, CDR2 SMNVEV (reference sequence). From its first to its last residue, the CDR3 has 13 amino acids. Study-wide results and caveats: Some clones that responded turned up in pre-infection memory, which suggests that cross-reactive memory joined in. Still unconfirmed is whether the second-wave clones peaking on day 37 recognized SARS-CoV-2.

In TCRdb, the 5' RACE reads were re-called with MiXCR into one record per CDR3 protein. The data contain fewer than 250,000 distinct CDR3 sequences, 25% to 35% of them seen just once; the ten biggest clones take up over 9.5%. A remark on this clonotype: The antigen remains unidentified. The DNA is left out, because the CDR3 cannot be placed on it with certainty; the CDR3 is given as TCRdb lists it.

Sequencing was performed on PBMCs or a T cell subset sorted from them (not recorded which). The chain joins TRBV27 to TRBJ2-7. The sequence was obtained from an adult woman who had mild COVID-19 (a few samples of this study predate the infection). Cell type and time point are not known. CDR3 sequence: CASSLSFGNGQYF.